The clone carrying this T cell receptor (beta chain) was counted at least ten times. V dropped 0 bases and J dropped 3; count of bases not matched to a gene: 4. The germline CDR1 and CDR2 sequences are MRHNA and SNTAGT. This CDR3 is built from 16 residues. Method: immunoSEQ multiplex PCR; TCRdb's copy keeps in-frame clones and lacks some. Counted here are around 400,000 clones, around 90% occurring once; the ten biggest clones make up 1.2%. This specimen comes from a study of blood T cell repertoires in COVID-19. The overall study: The samples span acute and convalescent COVID-19 from the United States, Italy and Spain.

The sequencing sample was made of peripheral blood. This chain links TRBV6-4 with TRBJ2-2; 7 bases align to TRBD2. This TCR was sampled from a man aged 40-49 years with acute or convalescent COVID-19. The CDR3, as DNA: TGTGCCAGCAGTGACTCGTCTAGCGGACACACCGGGGAGCTGTTTTTT. Translating it yields CASSDSSSGHTGELFF.